The 16 T cell receptor beta chains below all came from one sample that was sequenced in a study of OX40 agonist ivuxolimab in advanced cancers. The assay was immunoSEQ multiplex PCR, and TCRdb's table has in-frame clones only and misses some. The sample has about 56,000 clones; approximately 80% are singletons. The sequences come from CD4+ or CD8+ T cells sorted from blood, collected in a trial of the OX40 agonist ivuxolimab. The receptor set was obtained from an adult with an advanced solid tumor such as melanoma, head and neck, liver or kidney cancer.

The V call is TRBV6-5, the J call TRBJ1-6; TRBD1 matches at 7 bases. CDR1 is MNHEY, CDR2 SVGAGI, per germline. There are 14 residues in the CDR3. The trim removed 7 bases at V and 9 bases at J, leaving 9 bases unmatched. The CDR3 protein is CASTMGQGGSPLHF. The CDR3 nucleotides are TGTGCCAGCACCATGGGGCAGGGGGGTTCACCCCTCCACTTT.

CDR3 DNA: TGTGCCAGCAGCCCCGGGACAGGGGATCAGCCCCAGCATTTT. Amino acids: CASSPGTGDQPQHF. The gene calls are TRBV6-5 and TRBJ1-5, with 10 bases aligning to TRBD1. This CDR3 region has 14 residues. Germline V gene sequence: CDR1 MNHEY, CDR2 SVGAGI. V dropped 6 bases and J dropped 5; count of bases not matched to a gene: 4.

This clone has just a few counts. The chain employs TRBV29-1 and TRBJ1-1, with D hard to call. The germline V gene encodes CDR1 SQVTM and CDR2 ANQGSEA. The CDR3 consists of 13 residues. The germline V and J ends were trimmed by 3 bases and 1 base, with 9 bases remaining between them. The CDR3 loop is CSVDRIENTEAFF. In nucleotides, the CDR3 is TGCAGCGTTGACAGGATAGAGAACACTGAAGCTTTCTTT.

About this clone: The same CDR3 arises from other DNA sequences in this sample as well. This chain connects TRBV4-1 to TRBJ2-5; the D gene is possibly TRBD1 (5 bases). V dropped 0 bases and J dropped 0 bases, with 8 bases sitting between them. The CDR3 runs to 15 residues. Germline V gene sequence: CDR1 MGHRA, CDR2 YSYEKL. In DNA, the CDR3 is TGCGCCAGCAGCCAAGACGGCAGGGACCAAGAGACCCAGTACTTC. This translates into CASSQDGRDQETQYF.

This chain connects TRBV9 to TRBJ1-6; D gene unclear. V gave up 0 bases and J gave up 5 bases, with 21 bases separating them. The CDR3 runs to 19 residues. Germline values: CDR1 SGDLS, CDR2 YYNGEE. The CDR3 DNA is TGTGCCAGCAGCGTAGGTCTCGTATCGGGTCTCCGCAATAATTCACCCCTCCACTTT. As protein: CASSVGLVSGLRNNSPLHF. The whole variable domain, remainder taken from reference TRBV9 and TRBJ1-6, is DSGVTQTPKHLITATGQRVTLRCSPRSGDLSVYWYQQSLDQGLQFLIQYYNGEERAKGNILERFSAQQFPDLHSELNLSSLELGDSALYFCASSVGLVSGLRNNSPLHFGNGTRLTVT.

This clone has more than one count but fewer than ten. V gene TRBV7-3 combines with J gene TRBJ1-6; no clear D gene. With 4 bases removed from V and 9 bases from J, the gap between germline ends came to 10 bases. Germline V CDR1 and CDR2: SGHTA, FQGTGA. CDR3 size: 13 residues. The CDR3 reads CASSSTGSSPLHF. The CDR3 DNA is TGTGCCAGCAGCTCCACGGGGAGTTCACCCCTCCACTTT.

V usage is TRBV5-1 and J usage is TRBJ2-1, with a tentative D call TRBD2 (5 bases). The germline gives CDR1 SGHRS, CDR2 YFSETQ. With 0 bases removed from V and 0 bases from J, the gap between germline ends came to 7 bases. The CDR3 loop spans 15 amino acids. CDR3 loop: CASSLAGSSYNEQFF. Written as DNA, the CDR3 is TGCGCCAGCAGCTTGGCGGGGAGCTCCTACAATGAGCAGTTCTTC.

The V and J genes are TRBV18 and TRBJ2-7; D is perhaps TRBD1 or TRBD2 (6 bases each). Germline V CDR1 and CDR2: KGHSH, LQKENI. V shed 5 bases and J shed 4 bases, with 9 bases lying between them. The CDR3 spans 12 residues. The CDR3 DNA follows: TGTGCCAGCTCAGAGGGGGGATACGAGCAGTACTTC. This gives the protein CASSEGGYEQYF. Based on the CDR3 plus reference TRBV18 and TRBJ2-7, the full variable domain is NAGVMQNPRHLVRRRGQEARLRCSPMKGHSHVYWYRQLPEEGLKFMVYLQKENIIDESGMPKERFSAEFPKEGPSILRIQQVVRGDSAAYFCASSEGGYEQYFGPGTRLTVT.

V usage is TRBV4-1 and J usage is TRBJ2-7, with unresolved D. Germline V CDR1 and CDR2: MGHRA, YSYEKL. CDR3 length: 13 amino acids. The V end lost 2 bases, the J end lost 3 bases, and 8 bases lay between the germline ends. The CDR3: CASSQLGNYEQYF. The CDR3, as DNA: TGCGCCAGCAGCCAACTGGGGAACTACGAGCAGTACTTC.

This chain joins TRBV30 and TRBJ1-2; a weak D match, TRBD1 (6 bases). CDR3 size: 13 residues. V gave up 3 bases and J gave up 8 bases, with 16 bases separating them. Germline loops: CDR1 GTSNPN, CDR2 SVGIG (reference sequence). Written as DNA, the CDR3 is TGTGCCTGGAGGTCGACAGGCCAAGCAGGCTACACCTTC. Its protein is CAWRSTGQAGYTF. The variable domain in full, with the rest retrieved from reference TRBV30 and TRBJ1-2, is SQTIHQWPATLVQPVGSPLSLECTVEGTSNPNLYWYRQAAGRGLQLLFYSVGIGQISSEVPQNLSASRPQDRQFILSSKKLLLSDSGFYLCAWRSTGQAGYTFGSGTRLTVV.

V usage is TRBV7-8 and J usage is TRBJ1-1; 8 bases are shared with TRBD1. V dropped 4 bases and J dropped 6; count of bases not matched to a gene: 10. The CDR3 runs to 15 residues. Germline V gene data show CDR1 as SGHVS and CDR2 as FQNEAQ. The CDR3 sequence is CASSSRQGKDAEAFF. In DNA, the CDR3 is TGTGCCAGCAGCTCTCGACAGGGGAAGGACGCTGAAGCTTTCTTT.

The gene calls are TRBV19 and TRBJ2-5; TRBD1 matches 10 bases. Looked up from germline, CDR1 is LNHDA and CDR2 is SQIVND (reference sequence). Unmatched junction bases numbered 5, after V lost 9 bases and J lost 4 bases. This CDR3 spans 13 amino acids. CDR3 region: CASGTGVGETQYF. CDR3 bases: TGTGCCAGCGGGACAGGGGTCGGAGAGACCCAGTACTTC. The whole variable domain, filled in from reference TRBV19 and TRBJ2-5, reads DGGITQSPKYLFRKEGQNVTLSCEQNLNHDAMYWYRQDPGQGLRLIYYSQIVNDFQKGDIAEGYSVSREKKESFPLTVTSAQKNPTAFYLCASGTGVGETQYFGPGTRLLVL.

This chain joins TRBV5-1 and TRBJ1-6; D may be TRBD1 (6 bases). Germline-derived CDR1 and CDR2 are SGHRS and YFSETQ. V gave up 3 bases and J gave up 1 base, with 11 bases separating them. The CDR3 sequence is 16 residues long. The CDR3 DNA is TGCGCCAGCAGCTCAGGGGTTATGTCCTATAATTCACCCCTCCACTTT. Its translation: CASSSGVMSYNSPLHF.

The chain has TRBV15 and TRBJ1-2; D is undetermined. Germline V gene lookup returns CDR1 LNHNV and CDR2 YYDKDF (reference sequence). This CDR3 has 15 amino acids. Trimming removed 0 bases at V and 4 bases at J, with 12 bases between. The DNA of the CDR3 is TGTGCCACCAGCAGAGATCGAAAGGGTTCCTATGGCTACACCTTC. This sequence encodes CATSRDRKGSYGYTF.

This clone has only a few counts. This rearrangement joins TRBV11-3 to TRBJ1-2; D unresolved. The V and J ends lost 0 bases and 7 bases respectively, with 6 bases between them. The CDR3 is 12 residues long. Germline CDR1 is SGHNT and CDR2 is YENEEA. For the CDR3, the DNA is TGTGCCAGCAGCTTAGATGGGTCTGGCTACACCTTC. It translates to CASSLDGSGYTF.

Regarding this clone: Other DNA sequences of this sample code for an identical CDR3. V is TRBV10-3 and J is TRBJ1-2; TRBD1 aligns across 10 bases. This CDR3 contains 13 residues. Germline V gene sequence: CDR1 ENHRY, CDR2 SYGVKD. After removal of 6 bases from V and 7 bases from J, the junction contained 5 bases not matched to a gene. CDR3 DNA: TGTGCCATCAGGGGACAGGGGCATATTGGCTACACCTTC. This encodes CAIRGQGHIGYTF.